Shown below are 17 T cell receptor beta chains from a single sample sequenced in a study of long-term antiretroviral therapy in people with HIV. immunoSEQ v3.0 was run at survey level. Libraries were prepared by immunoSEQ multiplex PCR; TCRdb keeps only in-frame clonotypes and omits some of them. The repertoire includes roughly 42,000 clones, 75% to 90% of them detected once, and roughly 5.7% sits in the top ten. The material was unsorted PBMCs, obtained 3.1 years after starting antiretroviral therapy. The source of these receptors is a woman aged 45-65 years with HIV.

This chain joins TRBV14 and TRBJ2-1, with TRBD1 matching 8 bases. After removal of 5 bases from V and 0 bases from J, the junction contained 3 bases not matched to a gene. Germline assignment: CDR1 SGHDN and CDR2 FVKESK. The length of the CDR3 is 15 residues. CDR3 in amino acids: CASSSTGGSYNEQFF. The CDR3 DNA follows: TGTGCCAGCAGCTCCACAGGGGGCTCCTACAATGAGCAGTTCTTC.

The rearrangement joins TRBV7-2 to TRBJ1-2; the D gene is possibly TRBD1 (6 bases). CDR3 length equals 12 residues. Germline loops: CDR1 SGHTA, CDR2 FQGNSA. Trimming took off 3 bases at V and 6 bases at J, with 8 bases between the two ends. CDR3: CASSLNRDGYTF. In nucleotides, the CDR3 is TGTGCCAGCAGCTTGAACAGGGATGGCTACACCTTC. The variable domain in full, with the rest retrieved from reference TRBV7-2 and TRBJ1-2, is GAGVSQSPSNKVTEKGKDVELRCDPISGHTALYWYRQSLGQGLEFLIYFQGNSAPDKSGLPSDRFSAERTGGSVSTLTIQRTQQEDSAVYLCASSLNRDGYTFGSGTRLTVV.

The CDR3 reads CASKLGNTEAFF. Written as DNA, the CDR3 is TGTGCCAGCAAATTGGGGAACACTGAAGCTTTCTTT. The V gene is TRBV6-6, the J gene TRBJ1-1, with D unclear. Trimming cost V 7 bases and J 1 base, with 7 bases left between them. Germline lookup yields CDR1 MNHNY and CDR2 SVGAGI (reference sequence). The CDR3 sequence is 12 residues long.

The genes are TRBV19 and TRBJ1-5; unclear D gene. Germline loops: CDR1 LNHDA, CDR2 SQIVND (reference sequence). This CDR3 spans 14 amino acids. The germline V and J ends were trimmed by 3 bases and 3 bases, with 9 bases remaining between them. The CDR3 loop reads CASSIQAINQPQHF. The CDR3 coding sequence is TGTGCCAGTAGTATTCAGGCGATCAATCAGCCCCAGCATTTT.

The chain joins TRBV19 to TRBJ1-2; no clear D gene. The CDR3 loop spans 13 amino acids. V was trimmed by 4 bases and J by 7 bases, leaving 13 bases between them. Germline V lookup: CDR1 LNHDA, CDR2 SQIVND (reference sequence). CDR3 protein: CASSTPWGGGYTF. The DNA for the CDR3 is TGTGCCAGTAGTACCCCCTGGGGTGGTGGCTACACCTTC.

The J gene is TRBJ1-1, the V gene TRBV29-1; 9 bases line up with TRBD1. Per germline, CDR1 SQVTM and CDR2 ANQGSEA. J was trimmed by 4 bases and V by 5 bases; bases with no gene match: 5. This CDR3 has 13 amino acids. CDR3 bases: TGCAGCGTTCCACAGGGGGCGGGCACTGAAGCTTTCTTT. Protein sequence: CSVPQGAGTEAFF.

V and J are TRBV7-9 and TRBJ2-3; TRBD2 aligns across 11 bases. Trimming cost V 4 bases and J 2 bases; bases outside gene matches: 11. The CDR3 has 18 amino acids. Looked up from germline, CDR1 is SEHNR and CDR2 is FQNEAQ (reference sequence). The chain's CDR3 is CASSSTPGTSGPTDTQYF. The CDR3 DNA follows: TGTGCCAGCAGCTCCACCCCGGGGACTAGCGGACCCACAGATACGCAGTATTTT.

The chain combines TRBV7-2 with TRBJ2-3; 9 bases are shared with TRBD2. The trim removed 5 bases at V and 5 bases at J, leaving 5 bases unmatched. The CDR3 runs 14 residues. Germline V gives CDR1 SGHTA, CDR2 FQGNSA. DNA of the CDR3: TGTGCCAGCAGCCTAACGCGGGGGGGAGATACGCAGTATTTT. Its protein product is CASSLTRGGDTQYF.

V usage is TRBV7-2 and J usage is TRBJ1-3, with TRBD1 as a possible D gene (5 bases). Trimming cost V 5 bases and J 4 bases, with 12 bases left between them. Germline-derived CDR1 and CDR2 are SGHTA and FQGNSA. CDR3 length: 14 amino acids. The CDR3 loop is CASSRGVLGNTIYF. As DNA, the CDR3 is TGTGCCAGCAGCCGAGGGGTGCTAGGAAACACCATATATTTT.

The gene calls are TRBV30 and TRBJ2-3; 7 nucleotides line up with TRBD2. CDR1 and CDR2 from the germline V gene are GTSNPN and SVGIG (reference sequence). The CDR3 is 14 amino acids. The J segment lost 6 bases and the V segment lost 2 bases, leaving 8 bases of the junction unmatched. The CDR3 here is CAWSPRGVGDTQYF. The CDR3 nucleotides read TGTGCCTGGAGTCCCCGGGGGGTAGGTGATACGCAGTATTTT.

This clone occurred a few times. The chain employs TRBV2 and TRBJ1-5; unclear D gene. The germline V gene has CDR1 SNHLY and CDR2 FYNNEI. Trimming removed 7 bases at V and 4 bases at J, with 14 bases between. The CDR3 covers 14 residues. CDR3 region: CASNPMGLNQPQHF. The CDR3 DNA sequence: TGTGCCAGCAACCCGATGGGCCTGAATCAGCCCCAGCATTTT.

The rearrangement uses TRBV7-3 and TRBJ2-7, with 8 bases matching TRBD2. This CDR3 is 15 amino acids long. With V trimmed by 5 bases and J by 0 bases, 6 bases remained unmatched. Germline CDR1 and CDR2: SGHTA and FQGTGA. CDR3 sequence reads: CASSVLAGHSYEQYF. The CDR3 DNA is TGTGCCAGCAGCGTCTTAGCGGGGCACTCCTACGAGCAGTACTTC.

CDR3 loop: CASSLTDWNTEAFF. The CDR3 bases are TGTGCCAGCAGCTTAACCGACTGGAACACTGAAGCTTTCTTT. The chain recombines TRBV7-3 with TRBJ1-1; D is ambiguous. Per germline, CDR1 SGHTA and CDR2 FQGTGA. V lost 0 bases and J 1 base, leaving 6 bases between the germline ends. The CDR3 is 14 amino acids. Drawing the rest from reference TRBV7-3 and TRBJ1-1, the complete variable domain is GAGVSQTPSNKVTEKGKYVELRCDPISGHTALYWYRQSLGQGPEFLIYFQGTGAADDSGLPNDRFFAVRPEGSVSTLKIQRTERGDSAVYLCASSLTDWNTEAFFGQGTRLTVV.

The chain links TRBV27 to TRBJ2-7; possibly TRBD1 or TRBD2 for D (5 bases each). Trimming took 5 bases from V and 2 from J, leaving 19 bases between them. This CDR3 has 16 residues. The germline gives CDR1 MNHEY, CDR2 SMNVEV (reference sequence). CDR3 bases: TGTGCCAGCAGTCCCTCCGTGGGGGACGGGGCCTACGAGCAGTACTTC. It translates to CASSPSVGDGAYEQYF.

This sequence joins TRBV5-1 and TRBJ1-2, with 11 bases matching TRBD1. This CDR3 has 15 amino acids. V shed 0 bases and J 7 bases; nucleotides not matched to a gene: 5. CDR1 is SGHRS and CDR2 is YFSETQ in the germline V gene. Written as DNA, the CDR3 is TGCGCCAGCAGCTTGGAAGGACAGGGGGCGATTGGCTACACCTTC. Its translation: CASSLEGQGAIGYTF.

This chain links TRBV19 with TRBJ1-5, with a tentative D call TRBD1 (6 bases). Trimming left V 4 bases short and J 7 bases short, with 20 bases between. Germline V gene data show CDR1 as LNHDA and CDR2 as SQIVND (reference sequence). This CDR3 is 16 amino acids long. As DNA, the CDR3 is TGTGCCAGTAGTACCTCTCCGAGAGGGGGATGGCAGCCCCAGCATTTT. This codes for CASSTSPRGGWQPQHF.

The genes are TRBV25-1 and TRBJ2-5; no clear D gene. V lost 4 bases and J 4 bases, leaving 7 bases between the germline ends. The CDR3 covers 12 residues. Germline CDR1 reads MGHDK; CDR2 reads SYGVNS. The CDR3 protein is CASSGWGETQYF. CDR3 DNA: TGTGCCAGCAGTGGGTGGGGAGAGACCCAGTACTTC.